These 16 T cell receptor beta chains were sequenced from one sample in a study of cytomegalovirus exposure and HLA in healthy donors. Measured with immunoSEQ multiplex PCR; TCRdb has only the in-frame clones, and not every one. The profile shows some 130,000 clones, approximately 84% of them singletons. Sample: PBMCs. The receptors originated from a woman aged 30 to 39 in good health and CMV-seronegative.

The chain couples TRBV6-1 to TRBJ2-5; TRBD1 is a possible D gene (6 bases). V was clipped by 4 bases and J by 5 bases, with 11 bases between them. The CDR3 spans 13 residues. Germline lookup yields CDR1 MNHNS and CDR2 SASEGT. The DNA of the CDR3 is TGTGCCAGCAGTGGGACAGTGTGGGAGACCCAGTACTTC. Protein: CASSGTVWETQYF.

The DNA of the CDR3 is TGTGCCAGCAGCGTTGGGCAGGGGGCCACTAACTATGGCTACACCTTC. Amino acids: CASSVGQGATNYGYTF. This chain uses TRBV9 with TRBJ1-2; 8 nucleotides agree with TRBD1. V gave up 2 bases and J gave up 0 bases; unmatched junction bases: 6. This CDR3 has 16 amino acids. CDR1 is SGDLS and CDR2 is YYNGEE in the germline V gene.

This chain connects TRBV20-1 to TRBJ1-2; the D is unclear. V lost 4 bases and J 4 bases, leaving 7 bases between the germline ends. This CDR3 is built from 11 residues. Per germline, CDR1 DFQATT and CDR2 SNEGSKA (reference sequence). The DNA of the CDR3 is TGCAGTGCTATAACAGTCTATGGCTACACCTTC. It specifies CSAITVYGYTF.

The gene calls are TRBV5-1 and TRBJ2-3, with 12 bases matching TRBD2. CDR3 length equals 18 residues. Trimming at V came to 4 bases and at J to 1 base, leaving 10 bases not matched to a gene. Germline V CDR1 and CDR2: SGHRS, YFSETQ. CDR3 in amino acids: CASSLGLAGPWGTDTQYF. CDR3 DNA: TGCGCCAGCAGCCTGGGACTAGCGGGCCCCTGGGGCACAGATACGCAGTATTTT.

The V call is TRBV30, the J call TRBJ2-1; 10 nucleotides line up with TRBD2. The germline CDR1 and CDR2 sequences are GTSNPN and SVGIG (reference sequence). Trimming took 2 bases from V and 8 from J; bases not matched to a gene: 3. The CDR3 contains 13 residues. The CDR3 region is CAWSPGTSDEQFF. DNA for the CDR3: TGTGCCTGGAGTCCAGGGACTAGCGATGAGCAGTTCTTC.

The chain carries TRBV7-2 and TRBJ2-1, with 16 bases lining up with TRBD2. The CDR3 runs to 15 residues. V shed 5 bases, J shed 9 bases, and the junction held 4 bases outside the gene matches. CDR1 is SGHTA and CDR2 is FQGNSA in the germline V gene. For the CDR3, the DNA is TGTGCCAGCAGCATGGGGACTAGCGGGGGGGTTGAGCAGTTCTTC. Translating gives CASSMGTSGGVEQFF. Based on the CDR3 plus reference TRBV7-2 and TRBJ2-1, the full variable domain is GAGVSQSPSNKVTEKGKDVELRCDPISGHTALYWYRQSLGQGLEFLIYFQGNSAPDKSGLPSDRFSAERTGGSVSTLTIQRTQQEDSAVYLCASSMGTSGGVEQFFGPGTRLTVL.

CDR3 sequence reads: CASSPGTFSYEQYF. The CDR3 nucleotides are TGTGCCAGCAGTCCCGGGACATTCTCCTACGAGCAGTACTTC. The chain carries TRBV6-1 and TRBJ2-7; D possibly corresponds to TRBD1 (6 bases). The CDR3 totals 14 residues. Looked up from germline, CDR1 is MNHNS and CDR2 is SASEGT. The V end lost 5 bases, the J end lost 0 bases, and 11 bases lay between the germline ends.

V gene TRBV19 combines with J gene TRBJ2-1; the D gene is possibly TRBD2 (6 bases). In germline, CDR1 is LNHDA, CDR2 SQIVND (reference sequence). The V end was cut by 2 bases, the J end by 4 bases, with 15 bases between. The CDR3 is made up of 16 amino acids. CDR3 sequence reads: CASSIKSWGEYNEQFF. The CDR3 DNA reads TGTGCCAGTAGTATAAAATCGTGGGGGGAATACAATGAGCAGTTCTTC.

This chain uses TRBV5-1 with TRBJ1-1; 8 nucleotides match TRBD1. The J segment lost 11 bases and the V segment lost 3 bases, leaving 15 bases of the junction unmatched. The germline V gene has CDR1 SGHRS and CDR2 YFSETQ. The CDR3 spans 15 residues. The CDR3 DNA sequence: TGCGCCAGCAGCTCCGGACAGGGCGATCGATGGGTGGCTTTCTTT. Translating gives CASSSGQGDRWVAFF.

The chain couples TRBV5-1 to TRBJ2-2; the D gene is possibly TRBD2 (6 bases). The ends were cut back, 0 bases at V and 1 base at J, with 7 bases in the middle. The CDR3 is 15 amino acids. Germline loops: CDR1 SGHRS, CDR2 YFSETQ. The CDR3 protein is CASSLDGGNTGELFF. The CDR3 nucleotides are TGCGCCAGCAGCTTGGACGGGGGGAACACCGGGGAGCTGTTTTTT.

This sequence joins TRBV19 and TRBJ1-2, with TRBD1 as a possible D gene (6 bases). Deletions cut 5 bases from V and 2 bases from J, with 15 bases between. Germline V CDR1 and CDR2: LNHDA, SQIVND (reference sequence). The CDR3 has 15 amino acids. The CDR3 loop reads CASSPGGGKNYGYTF. The CDR3 region has the DNA TGTGCCAGTAGTCCGGGTGGGGGCAAAAACTATGGCTACACCTTC.

The J gene is TRBJ2-1, the V gene TRBV27, with D possibly matching TRBD1 (5 bases). This CDR3 is built from 17 residues. CDR1 is MNHEY, CDR2 SMNVEV, per germline (reference sequence). V lost 5 bases and J 1 base, leaving 18 bases between the germline ends. In DNA, the CDR3 is TGTGCCAGCAGTAAAACGAGAAAGGACAATTCCTACAATGAGCAGTTCTTC. Its protein is CASSKTRKDNSYNEQFF.

This rearrangement joins TRBV7-8 to TRBJ2-7, with 7 nucleotides matching TRBD1. Germline V gene data show CDR1 as SGHVS and CDR2 as FQNEAQ. Losses at the gene ends were 1 base for V and 3 bases for J; bases not matched to a gene: 6. This CDR3 has 15 amino acids. The CDR3, as DNA: TGTGCCAGCAGCTTAGTACAGGGGAATCTCTACGAGCAGTACTTC. Amino acid sequence: CASSLVQGNLYEQYF. Using reference TRBV7-8 and TRBJ2-7 for the parts outside the CDR3, the full variable domain is GAGVSQSPRYKVAKRGQDVALRCDPISGHVSLFWYQQALGQGPEFLTYFQNEAQLDKSGLPSDRFFAERPEGSVSTLKIQRTQQEDSAVYLCASSLVQGNLYEQYFGPGTRLTVT.

V gene TRBV6-5 combines with J gene TRBJ1-2, with D unresolved. The CDR3 extends over 13 amino acids. The V gene's germline CDR1 is MNHEY and CDR2 SVGAGI. With 4 bases removed from V and 1 base from J, the gap between germline ends came to 7 bases. The CDR3 loop is CASSSTDNYGYTF. The DNA for the CDR3 is TGTGCCAGCAGTTCGACTGATAACTATGGCTACACCTTC.

The chain carries TRBV2 and TRBJ1-4; 8 positions agree with TRBD1. Germline assignment: CDR1 SNHLY and CDR2 FYNNEI. The CDR3 contains 14 residues. V lost 4 bases, J lost 5 bases, and 3 bases stayed unmatched. The CDR3 DNA reads as TGTGCCAGCAGTGCCGGGACAGGAAATGAAAAACTGTTTTTT. It translates to CASSAGTGNEKLFF.

DNA for the CDR3: TGTGCCAGCAGCAACTCCGGACAGATTGGAAACACCATATATTTT. Its protein product is CASSNSGQIGNTIYF. V and J are TRBV7-2 and TRBJ1-3; possibly TRBD1 for D (6 bases). Germline V lookup: CDR1 SGHTA, CDR2 FQGNSA. Trimming removed 5 bases at V and 3 bases at J, with 14 bases between. This CDR3 comprises 15 residues.